Below, 27 T cell receptor beta chains from the same sample are listed, as sequenced in a study of response to subunit inactivated influenza vaccine. TCRdb called the RT-PCR reads again in MiXCR, with one record for every CDR3 protein. The table has 700,000 to 800,000 distinct CDR3 sequences, 18% seen once. The specimen comprised PBMCs from blood, sampled 5 to 6 days after vaccination. Receptor source: a man aged 50-59 years who received an inactivated influenza vaccine.

The chain recombines TRBV6-5 with TRBJ1-2; the D is unclear. V lost 0 bases and J 2 bases, leaving 7 bases between the germline ends. This CDR3 is 14 amino acids long. Germline loops: CDR1 MNHEY, CDR2 SVGAGI. CDR3 sequence: CASSYSAGNYGYTF. As DNA, the CDR3 is TGTGCCAGCAGTTACTCCGCAGGCAACTATGGCTACACCTTC.

This rearrangement joins TRBV20-1 to TRBJ2-5; 11 bases fit TRBD2. Germline CDR1 is DFQATT and CDR2 is SNEGSKA (reference sequence). The ends lost 5 bases at V and 1 base at J; junction bases unmatched: 3. This CDR3 region has 14 residues. CDR3 protein: CSAQGLAVQETQYF. CDR3 bases: TGCAGTGCTCAGGGACTAGCGGTCCAAGAGACCCAGTACTTC.

The table lists this clonotype with a few counts. This chain uses TRBV11-2 with TRBJ2-1; 7 bases are a match to TRBD2. V shed 2 bases and J 8 bases; nucleotides not matched to a gene: 9. The V gene's germline CDR1 is SGHAT and CDR2 FQNNGV. This CDR3 has 15 residues. Here the CDR3 DNA reads TGTGCCAGCAGCTTAACCGGGGGGATTCGGGATGAGCAGTTCTTC. This codes for CASSLTGGIRDEQFF.

The V gene is TRBV9, the J gene TRBJ2-7; TRBD1 is a possible D gene (6 bases). Trimming cost V 0 bases and J 7 bases, with 11 bases left between them. The CDR3 extends over 13 amino acids. Germline V gene sequence: CDR1 SGDLS, CDR2 YYNGEE. The DNA for the CDR3 is TGTGCCAGCAGCGTAGGACAGGATGGGGAGCAGTACTTC. Protein product: CASSVGQDGEQYF.

This chain links TRBV7-2 with TRBJ1-2; possibly TRBD1 for D (6 bases). Trimming shortened V by 5 bases and J by 0 bases, and 16 bases separated the two germline ends. The CDR3 length is 16 residues. Looked up from germline, CDR1 is SGHTA and CDR2 is FQGNSA. Here the CDR3 reads CASSGFRGGANYGYTF. The CDR3 nucleotides read TGTGCCAGCAGCGGATTTCGTGGGGGCGCTAACTATGGCTACACCTTC. The full variable domain, with the rest looked up from reference TRBV7-2 and TRBJ1-2, is GAGVSQSPSNKVTEKGKDVELRCDPISGHTALYWYRQSLGQGLEFLIYFQGNSAPDKSGLPSDRFSAERTGGSVSTLTIQRTQQEDSAVYLCASSGFRGGANYGYTFGSGTRLTVV.

The table lists this clonotype with many counts. The V and J genes are TRBV5-5 and TRBJ2-3; the match to TRBD2 covers 8 bases. V was clipped by 6 bases and J by 0 bases; unmatched bases: 3. From germline, CDR1 is SGHKS and CDR2 YYEKEE (reference sequence). The CDR3 runs to 14 residues. CDR3 amino acids: CASTIAGSTDTQYF. The DNA of the CDR3 is TGTGCCAGCACCATAGCGGGGAGCACAGATACGCAGTATTTT.

This clonotype turned up a few times. The CDR3 region is CSVEAGRSDTQYF. CDR3 DNA sequence: TGCAGTGTAGAGGCAGGACGGTCCGATACGCAGTATTTT. J is TRBJ2-3 and V is TRBV20-1; D remains unclear. V lost 7 bases, J lost 6 bases, and 17 bases lay in between. Germline CDR1 is DFQATT and CDR2 is SNEGSKA (reference sequence). This CDR3 is 13 amino acids long.

This clonotype has just a few counts. V and J are TRBV20-1 and TRBJ1-2; 12 nucleotides line up with TRBD1. The CDR3 is made up of 14 amino acids. Germline CDR1 reads DFQATT; CDR2 reads SNEGSKA (reference sequence). V lost 4 bases to trimming and J lost 7 bases; unmatched junction nucleotides: 7. The CDR3 coding sequence is TGCAGTGCTACGGGACAGGGGGCGCATCGTGGCTACACCTTC. Encoded protein: CSATGQGAHRGYTF.

The rearrangement joins TRBV5-5 to TRBJ2-3; 8 positions agree with TRBD2. The CDR3 loop spans 16 amino acids. From germline, CDR1 is SGHKS and CDR2 YYEKEE (reference sequence). J lost 6 bases, V lost 2 bases, and 11 bases had no gene match. The CDR3 here is CASSFVAGGGQDTQYF. The DNA for the CDR3 is TGTGCCAGCAGCTTCGTGGCGGGAGGAGGTCAGGATACGCAGTATTTT.

This clonotype was counted between two and nine times. The chain uses TRBV7-9 and TRBJ1-5, with TRBD1 matching 7 bases. CDR3 length: 13 amino acids. The V gene's germline CDR1 is SEHNR and CDR2 FQNEAQ (reference sequence). V lost 6 bases to trimming and J lost 7 bases; unmatched junction nucleotides: 6. This CDR3 reads CASRQGSGQPQHF. In DNA form, the CDR3 reads TGTGCCAGCAGACAGGGGTCAGGACAGCCCCAGCATTTT.

This clonotype was counted a few times. The chain links TRBV6-2 or TRBV6-3 to TRBJ2-7; D is possibly TRBD1 (5 bases). The germline CDR1 and CDR2 sequences are MNHEY and SVGEGT. Trimming took off 6 bases at V and 1 base at J, with 10 bases between the two ends. The CDR3 extends over 13 amino acids. CDR3: CASRTPGSYEQYF. CDR3 DNA: TGTGCCAGCAGAACCCCAGGGTCCTACGAGCAGTACTTC.

The sample holds a few counts of this clonotype. The V gene is TRBV4-2, the J gene TRBJ1-1, with a weak D call TRBD1 (5 bases). This CDR3 is built from 15 residues. Per germline, CDR1 LGHNA and CDR2 YNFKEQ. Deletions cut 6 bases from V and 6 bases from J, with 20 bases between. CDR3 sequence reads: CASSLQPGTSAEAFF. The CDR3, as DNA: TGTGCCAGCAGTCTACAACCCGGGACGAGCGCTGAAGCTTTCTTT.

The genes are TRBV9 and TRBJ1-1; D unclear. The CDR3 contains 13 residues. From germline, CDR1 is SGDLS and CDR2 YYNGEE. V was clipped by 0 bases and J by 6 bases, with 9 bases between them. DNA for the CDR3: TGTGCCAGCAGCGTAGGGGAGGAGGCTGAAGCTTTCTTT. It translates to CASSVGEEAEAFF.

In its sample, this clonotype was seen a few times. This sequence joins TRBV11-2 and TRBJ2-1; 14 nucleotides align to TRBD2. Per the germline V gene, CDR1 is SGHAT and CDR2 is FQNNGV. V lost 5 bases to trimming and J lost 0 bases; unmatched junction nucleotides: 12. The CDR3 is 20 amino acids. In DNA form, the CDR3 reads TGTGCCAGCAGCCCAGCCAGACTAGCGGGGGGGCGGAGCTCCTACAATGAGCAGTTCTTC. It encodes CASSPARLAGGRSSYNEQFF.

This clonotype was counted at least ten times. CDR3 coding DNA: TGCAGTGCTAGAACTAAAGGGGACAGGTATTCTGAAGCTTTCTTT. It translates to CSARTKGDRYSEAFF. This chain joins TRBV20-1 and TRBJ1-1; 8 nucleotides line up with TRBD1. The CDR3 length is 15 residues. V shed 2 bases and J 6 bases; nucleotides not matched to a gene: 11. The germline V gene has CDR1 DFQATT and CDR2 SNEGSKA (reference sequence).

This chain links TRBV7-2 with TRBJ2-7; D gene unclear. Trimming removed 3 bases at V and 0 bases at J, with 9 bases between. Germline CDR1 SGHTA, CDR2 FQGNSA. The CDR3 extends over 14 amino acids. The CDR3 DNA reads TGTGCCAGCAGCTTTAGGGCGGTCTCCTACGAGCAGTACTTC. It codes for CASSFRAVSYEQYF.

The J gene is TRBJ1-1, the V gene TRBV28; no definite D call. V lost 6 bases, J lost 3 bases, and 17 bases lay in between. Germline values: CDR1 MDHEN, CDR2 SYDVKM. This CDR3 comprises 15 residues. CDR3 sequence (DNA): TGTGCCAGCAGGCCCCTACGGGGTACATACACTGAAGCTTTCTTT. Protein product: CASRPLRGTYTEAFF.

Only a few counts were recorded for this clonotype. This rearrangement joins TRBV29-1 to TRBJ1-1; a possible D gene is TRBD1 (5 bases). Looked up from germline, CDR1 is SQVTM and CDR2 is ANQGSEA. Between the trimmed V and J ends, which lost 7 bases and 1 base, there was a span of 16 bases. CDR3 length equals 14 residues. CDR3 sequence reads: CSAPSGSGNTEAFF. DNA of the CDR3: TGCAGCGCCCCATCAGGGTCGGGGAACACTGAAGCTTTCTTT.

This clonotype appeared a single time. V gene TRBV15 combines with J gene TRBJ2-5, with D maybe TRBD2 (6 bases). With 1 base removed from V and 5 bases from J, the gap between germline ends came to 14 bases. The CDR3 runs 15 residues. Germline CDR1 is LNHNV and CDR2 is YYDKDF (reference sequence). The CDR3 region has the DNA TGTGCCACCAGCAGAGGCGGGGTACAAATCGAGACCCAGTACTTC. It codes for CATSRGGVQIETQYF.

This clonotype was seen only a few times. J is TRBJ2-2 and V is TRBV7-2; D is ambiguous. CDR1 is SGHTA and CDR2 is FQGNSA in the germline V gene. V lost 1 base, J lost 2 bases, and 8 bases lay in between. The CDR3 runs to 15 residues. CDR3 in DNA: TGTGCCAGCAGCTTAGTGGCAAGTAACACCGGGGAGCTGTTTTTT. This translates into CASSLVASNTGELFF.

This chain uses TRBV29-1 with TRBJ2-2; the match to TRBD2 covers 7 bases. This CDR3 region has 12 residues. With V trimmed by 7 bases and J by 5 bases, 4 bases remained unmatched. Germline V gene sequence: CDR1 SQVTM, CDR2 ANQGSEA. CDR3 DNA sequence: TGCAGCGGCGGGAGTCAGACCGGGGAGCTGTTTTTT. Encoded protein: CSGGSQTGELFF.

The rearrangement uses TRBV9 and TRBJ1-2; TRBD1 might be the D (5 bases). The CDR3 loop spans 11 amino acids. Germline-derived CDR1 and CDR2 are SGDLS and YYNGEE. Deletions cut 3 bases from V and 10 bases from J, with 10 bases between. The CDR3 spells CASSAGTDYTF. The CDR3, as DNA: TGTGCCAGCAGCGCTGGGACGGACTACACCTTC.

This clonotype was counted between two and nine times. This chain uses TRBV12-3 or TRBV12-4 with TRBJ2-7; 8 bases align to TRBD1. V gave up 5 bases and J gave up 2 bases; unmatched junction bases: 8. This CDR3 has 15 residues. The DNA for the CDR3 is TGTGCCAGCAGTCCCGGGACAGGTAGTACCTACGAGCAGTACTTC. Protein product: CASSPGTGSTYEQYF.

This chain uses TRBV5-6 with TRBJ2-3, with TRBD1 as a possible D gene (5 bases). Trimming cost V 8 bases and J 4 bases, with 14 bases left between them. Per the germline V gene, CDR1 is SGHDT and CDR2 is YYEEEE. The CDR3 length is 13 residues. CDR3 DNA sequence: TGTGCCAGGGGCTTGGGGCCAGCAGATACGCAGTATTTT. It encodes CARGLGPADTQYF.

This chain links TRBV20-1 with TRBJ2-2; TRBD2 aligns across 12 bases. The germline gives CDR1 DFQATT, CDR2 SNEGSKA (reference sequence). V shed 5 bases and J 5 bases; nucleotides not matched to a gene: 15. The CDR3 sequence is 18 residues long. CDR3 protein: CSAYNANSGTSGTGELFF. DNA for the CDR3: TGCAGTGCTTACAACGCTAACTCCGGGACTAGCGGGACCGGGGAGCTGTTTTTT.

This clonotype has just a few counts. V is TRBV12-3 or TRBV12-4 and J is TRBJ1-5; D possibly corresponds to TRBD1 (6 bases). The CDR3 contains 15 residues. With 1 base removed from V and 5 bases from J, the gap between germline ends came to 12 bases. This CDR3 reads CASSLETGRDQPQHF. The CDR3 DNA sequence: TGTGCCAGCAGTTTAGAGACAGGCCGAGATCAGCCCCAGCATTTT.

The genes are TRBV28 and TRBJ1-4; the D is unclear. Per germline, CDR1 MDHEN and CDR2 SYDVKM. There are 15 residues in the CDR3. The V end was cut by 4 bases, the J end by 3 bases, with 12 bases between. This CDR3 reads CASSWVHPSNEKLFF. The CDR3 DNA reads as TGTGCCAGCAGTTGGGTTCACCCCTCTAATGAAAAACTGTTTTTT.